Listed below are T cell receptor beta chains from one sample, sequenced in a study of T cells after yellow fever vaccination. TCRdb reprocessed the 5' RACE reads via MiXCR and lists one record per CDR3 protein. The sample contains 450,000 to 550,000 distinct CDR3 sequences, 20% to 25% of which appear only once. The specimen was PBMCs, collected about 21 days after the first yellow fever vaccination. The source of these receptors is a man aged 18 to 35 who received the YFV17D yellow fever vaccine. The CDR3 runs from the conserved cysteine through the conserved F or W. A D gene is named only where the DNA matches it firmly. Some rows mark clone size as missing; the rest say once, few, many or name a class of expanded clone.

>TRBJ2-3|.|TRBV18|TRBD1
TGTGCCAGCTCACCACCGGGACAGACTCATACGCAGTATTTT
CASSPPGQTHTQYF
>TRBJ2-1|.|TRBV5-1|.
TGCGCCAGCTACGCATCCCCCCTAGCAGCCTACAATGAGCAGTTCTTC
CASYASPLAAYNEQFF
>TRBJ2-3|.|TRBV7-9|.
TGTGCCAGCAGCTACGGGGCAGATACGCAGTATTTT
CASSYGADTQYF
>TRBJ1-6|.|TRBV27|.
TGTGCCAGCAGTGGCGGGCTTTTCGGTTCACCCCTCCACTTT
CASSGGLFGSPLHF
>TRBJ2-7|.|TRBV6-5|.
TGTGCCAGCAGTTACTCGGGAGGGGGGACCTACGAGCAGTACTTC
CASSYSGGGTYEQYF
>TRBJ2-5|.|TRBV27|TRBD2
TGTGCCAGCAGTTTGGCTCGGGGGGGCGGAGAGACCCAGTACTTC
CASSLARGGGETQYF
>TRBJ1-1|.|TRBV6-2/TRBV6-3|.
TGTGCCAGCAGCTCCCCATACTCTGACACTGAAGCTTTCTTT
CASSSPYSDTEAFF
>TRBJ1-1|few|TRBV20-1|.
TGCAGTGTGTCGCGTCAATCGAACACTGAAGCTTTCTTT
CSVSRQSNTEAFF
>TRBJ2-1|.|TRBV7-3|TRBD2
TGTGCCAGCAGCACGACTAGCGGGGGGTCGTATGAGCAGTTCTTC
CASSTTSGGSYEQFF
>TRBJ2-6|.|TRBV4-2|.
TGTGCCAGCAGCCCCCGGATGGCGCGCTCTGGGGCCAACGTCCTGACTTTC
CASSPRMARSGANVLTF
>TRBJ2-3|many|TRBV5-1|.
TGCGCCAGCAGCTTAGGATCCACAGATACGCAGTATTTT
CASSLGSTDTQYF
>TRBJ1-4|few|TRBV29-1|TRBD1
TGCAGCGTTGAGGAGGGGGCCGACCGGTTTTTT
CSVEEGADRFF
>TRBJ2-3|.|TRBV3-1|.
TGTGCCAGCAGCCATCACCGAGAGATGGGCACAGATACGCAGTATTTT
CASSHHREMGTDTQYF
>TRBJ2-1|.|TRBV20-1|TRBD2
TGCAGTGCTAGCGCAAGCGGGGGGGCGTATGAGCAGTTCTTC
CSASASGGAYEQFF
>TRBJ2-4|.|TRBV12-5|TRBD2
TGTGCTAGTGGTGGGGGACTAGCGGGAGGCCTAGCCAAAAACATTCAGTACTTC
CASGGGLAGGLAKNIQYF
>TRBJ1-6|few|TRBV20-1|.
TGCAGTGCTAGGGCGGGACTGGGAGCGTCACCCCTCCACTTT
CSARAGLGASPLHF
>TRBJ1-6|.|TRBV5-6|.
TGTGCCCCAGAGGGTAATTCACCCCTCCACTTT
CAPEGNSPLHF
>TRBJ1-2|.|TRBV12-3/TRBV12-4|.
TGTGCCAGCAGTTTAGGGGCCAGGAGCCTACCTAACTATGGCTACACCTTC
CASSLGARSLPNYGYTF
>TRBJ1-2|few|TRBV25-1|TRBD1
TGTGCCAGCAGTGACCACAACAGGGGGCGGGCTGGCTACACCTTC
CASSDHNRGRAGYTF
>TRBJ2-7|.|TRBV6-2/TRBV6-3|.
TGTGCCAGCAGCCTGAACGGCGAGGGTTTCGAGCAGTACTTC
CASSLNGEGFEQYF
>TRBJ1-1|.|TRBV11-2|.
TGTGCCAGCAGCTTAGCTTTTGGGGCCACTGAAGCTTTCTTT
CASSLAFGATEAFF
>TRBJ2-1|.|TRBV6-2/TRBV6-3|TRBD2
TGTGCCAGCAACTTAGCGGGGGGGCTTGGTGAGCAGTTCTTC
CASNLAGGLGEQFF
>TRBJ2-3|.|TRBV7-3|.
TGTGCCAGCAGCTCACGGGTCACAGATACGCAGTATTTT
CASSSRVTDTQYF
>TRBJ2-3|few|TRBV4-2|.
TGTGCCAGCAGCCAAGTGTCTGGTGGGGTAGATACGCAGTATTTT
CASSQVSGGVDTQYF
>TRBJ2-3|.|TRBV24-1|.
TGTGCCACCAGTGACCCCCGAGAGGATAGCACAGATACGCAGTATTTT
CATSDPREDSTDTQYF
>TRBJ2-3|many|TRBV11-2|.
TGTGCCAGCAGCCAGGGGGAGGGGGATACGCAGTATTTT
CASSQGEGDTQYF
>TRBJ1-1|few|TRBV29-1|.
TGCAGCGTGAAGAGGTGGGAGAACACTGAAGCTTTCTTT
CSVKRWENTEAFF
>TRBJ2-1|few|TRBV7-8|TRBD1
TGTGCCAGCGCTCTACCCCGGGACAGGGTAGAAGAGCAGTTCTTC
CASALPRDRVEEQFF
>TRBJ2-7|.|TRBV3-1|.
TGTGCCAGCAGCCATGTCTACGAGCAGTACTTC
CASSHVYEQYF
>TRBJ1-1|few|TRBV19|.
TGTGCCAGTAGTATAGAGGTCGGCCTCAACACTGAAGCTTTCTTT
CASSIEVGLNTEAFF
>TRBJ2-3|.|TRBV18|TRBD2
TGTGCCAGCTCACTTCCTGGACTAGCGAGTACTAGCACAGATACGCAGTATTTT
CASSLPGLASTSTDTQYF
>TRBJ2-3|many|TRBV20-1|.
TGCAGTGCTAGTACCGGGGAGACGCAGTATTTT
CSASTGETQYF
>TRBJ1-5|.|TRBV7-9|.
TGTGCCAGCAGCGAGGGCCAGGTAACCCTCAATCAGCCCCAGCATTTT
CASSEGQVTLNQPQHF
>TRBJ2-3|few|TRBV5-4|TRBD1
TGTGCCAGCAGCGACAAACAACAGGGGAGATTCACAGATACGCAGTATTTT
CASSDKQQGRFTDTQYF
>TRBJ2-5|.|TRBV7-2|TRBD2
TGTGCCAGCAGCTTTTCGCGGGGGGGCCGAGAGACCCAGTACTTC
CASSFSRGGRETQYF
>TRBJ2-1|.|TRBV7-8|.
TGTGCCAGCAGCTTAGTGCCCCGTCAGATGAGCTCCTACAATGAGCAGTTCTTC
CASSLVPRQMSSYNEQFF
>TRBJ2-1|few|TRBV20-1|.
TGCAGTGCTGGGGACCAAAGGAGAGACAATGAGCAGTTCTTC
CSAGDQRRDNEQFF
>TRBJ2-1|few|TRBV20-1|.
TGCAGTGCTAGTTCGGGCCCGGGACGGACGAAGGGGCAGTTCTTC
CSASSGPGRTKGQFF
>TRBJ2-1|.|TRBV20-1|TRBD2
TGCAGTGCCAGCATCGGCGGGAGCTCCTACAATGAGCAGTTCTTC
CSASIGGSSYNEQFF
>TRBJ2-1|.|TRBV7-9|TRBD2
TGTGCCAGCATCCGCGGGACTAGCGGGGGTAATGAGCAGTTCTTC
CASIRGTSGGNEQFF
>TRBJ2-3|once|TRBV5-1|.
TGCGCCAGCAGCTTGGGAGACTTGGATACGCAGTATTTT
CASSLGDLDTQYF
>TRBJ1-1|.|TRBV12-3/TRBV12-4|TRBD1
TGTGCCAGCAGTGCCCCGGACAGGGGAAAAACTGAAGCTTTCTTT
CASSAPDRGKTEAFF
>TRBJ2-7|few|TRBV23-1|TRBD2
TGCGCCAGCAGTCAAATCCCCGGGACTACGCTATACGAGCAGTACTTC
CASSQIPGTTLYEQYF
>TRBJ2-7|.|TRBV7-9|TRBD1
TGTGCCAGCAGCTTAATCGACAGGGGGACCTACGAGCAGTACTTC
CASSLIDRGTYEQYF
>TRBJ1-2|.|TRBV3-1|.
TGTGCCAGCAGCGCTCAACAGGCTCTTCGATATGGCTACACCTTC
CASSAQQALRYGYTF
>TRBJ1-6|.|TRBV7-2|.
TGTGCCAGCAGAAAAACAGGGACTAATTCACCCCTCCACTTT
CASRKTGTNSPLHF
>TRBJ2-5|.|TRBV12-3/TRBV12-4|.
TGTGCCAGCAGTTCCTGGAGGGTGGGACTTCAAGAGACCCAGTACTTC
CASSSWRVGLQETQYF
>TRBJ2-1|.|TRBV5-4|TRBD2
TGTGCCAGCAGCGCGGGGGGCGTCTACAATGAGCAGTTCTTC
CASSAGGVYNEQFF
>TRBJ2-5|.|TRBV12-3/TRBV12-4|TRBD2
TGTGCCAGCAGTTTAACTAGCGGGTCTCAAGAGACCCAGTACTTC
CASSLTSGSQETQYF
>TRBJ2-5|few|TRBV25-1|.
TGTGCCAGCAGTGAAGGAGGGGAAGGGGAGACCCAGTACTTC
CASSEGGEGETQYF
>TRBJ1-5|few|TRBV18|TRBD1
TGTGCCAGCTCACCCGACAGGGGGCGAGGACAGCCCCAGCATTTT
CASSPDRGRGQPQHF
>TRBJ2-2|few|TRBV7-2|TRBD1
TGTGCCAGCAGCTCACAGGGGGGTTCTGGGGAGCTGTTTTTT
CASSSQGGSGELFF
>TRBJ1-1|.|TRBV29-1|.
TGCAGCGTTGAAGGATGGATGGGGATGAACACTGAAGCTTTCTTT
CSVEGWMGMNTEAFF
>TRBJ2-3|.|TRBV7-6|TRBD2
TGTGCCAGCAGCTTATGGAGTAGCGGGGGGGCCAGCACAGATACGCAGTATTTT
CASSLWSSGGASTDTQYF
>TRBJ1-1|.|TRBV7-2|TRBD1
TGTGCCAGCAGCCACAGGGGGCGAACTGAAGCTTTCTTT
CASSHRGRTEAFF
>TRBJ1-5|.|TRBV12-3/TRBV12-4|.
TGTGCCAGCACGTGGAACAGCGATAGCAATCAGCCCCAGCATTTT
CASTWNSDSNQPQHF
>TRBJ1-6|.|TRBV6-1|.
TGTGCCAGCACGTTAAGCTGGACCGGTGGGCCACCCCTCCACTTT
CASTLSWTGGPPLHF
>TRBJ1-1|many|TRBV6-5|.
TGTGCCAGCAGTTACTCGGTTTGGGTGGGCGGGGGTGAAGCTTTCTTT
CASSYSVWVGGGEAFF
>TRBJ2-3|.|TRBV6-1|.
TGTGCCAGCAGCCAGGGAGTCAGGGCAGATACGCAGTATTTT
CASSQGVRADTQYF
>TRBJ1-1|.|TRBV5-1|.
TGCGCCAGCAGCCCCGGACAGATTGAAAACACTGAAGCTTTCTTT
CASSPGQIENTEAFF